This TCR beta chain stems from a study of blood T cell repertoires in COVID-19. Study details: Samples taken during acute and convalescent COVID-19 were collected in the United States, Italy and Spain.

With V trimmed by 3 bases and J by 3 bases, 4 bases remained unmatched. The CDR3 consists of 17 residues. Germline V gene sequence: CDR1 MGHRA, CDR2 YSYEKL. Sequencing used immunoSEQ multiplex PCR; TCRdb keeps in-frame clones, though not all of them. The sample has about 48,000 clones, roughly 84% seen once; the top ten hold 5.5% to 7.5%. The sample was peripheral blood. The chain uses TRBV4-1 and TRBJ2-2; the match to TRBD2 covers 13 bases. The source of this sequence is a woman aged 60-75 years with acute or convalescent COVID-19. Written as DNA, the CDR3 is TGCGCCAGCAGCCAGGCGACTAGCGGGGGGTACACCGGGGAGCTGTTTTTT. It translates to CASSQATSGGYTGELFF.